The rows below give T cell receptor beta chains drawn from one sample of a study of technical replicates of blood from a handful of donors. Libraries were prepared by immunoSEQ multiplex PCR; TCRdb keeps only in-frame clonotypes and omits some of them. The top ten hold around 0.3% of the sample, which has approximately 92,000 clones, 90% to 95% seen once. The material sequenced was T cells isolated from PBMCs. The receptors stem from a human donor in good health. The CDR3 runs from the conserved cysteine through the conserved F or W. A D gene is named only where the DNA matches it firmly. Not every row has a clone size; where given, it reads once, few, many or a size class.

J gene	clone size	V gene	D gene	CDR3 DNA	CDR3 protein
TRBJ2-7	.	TRBV9	TRBD2	TGTGCCAGCAGCGCCAGTAGCACGGCGGGAGGACCCTACGAGCAGTACTTC	CASSASSTAGGPYEQYF
TRBJ2-6	.	TRBV9	.	TGTGCCAGCAGCGTACAGGGTATCTCTGGGGCCAACGTCCTGACTTTC	CASSVQGISGANVLTF
TRBJ1-5	.	TRBV6-5	.	TGTGCCAGCAGTTCTAACATGGGAGGGCCCCAGCATTTT	CASSSNMGGPQHF
TRBJ1-4	few	TRBV28	.	TGTGCCAGCAGATGGGGCAGGGGTGAAAAACTGTTTTTT	CASRWGRGEKLFF
TRBJ2-7	.	TRBV6-5	.	TGTGCCAGCAGCCGGGGTGTAGGGCCCGAGCAGTACTTC	CASSRGVGPEQYF
TRBJ1-1	once	TRBV4-3	.	TGCGCCAGCAGCCCCGTGCAGTCCGATGAAGCTTTCTTT	CASSPVQSDEAFF
TRBJ2-1	.	TRBV10-3	TRBD2	TGTGCCACCACTAGCGGGATCGACAATGAGCAGTTCTTC	CATTSGIDNEQFF
TRBJ2-7	.	TRBV7-2	TRBD2	TGTGCCAGCAGCTCGGGACTAGCGGGAGTCCTCGAGCAGTACTTC	CASSSGLAGVLEQYF
TRBJ2-3	.	TRBV19	.	TGTGCCAGTAGTATCGGACAGAGCACAGATACGCAGTATTTT	CASSIGQSTDTQYF
TRBJ1-5	.	TRBV28	.	TGTGCCAGCAGTACAGGGTTGTTTGATAACAATCAGCCCCAGCATTTT	CASSTGLFDNNQPQHF
TRBJ2-7	.	TRBV6-1	TRBD1	TGTGCCAGCAGGGACAGGGGCCTCAGCTCCTACGAGCAGTACTTC	CASRDRGLSSYEQYF
TRBJ1-5	.	TRBV7-2	TRBD1	TGTGCCGATTCAGGGACAGGGGTAAATCAGCCCCAGCATTTT	CADSGTGVNQPQHF
TRBJ1-2	.	TRBV20-1	.	TGCAGTGCCAAGGAGGACTATGGCTACACCTTC	CSAKEDYGYTF
TRBJ1-5	.	TRBV30	.	TGTGCCTGGAGTGTACGCAGGGATCAGCCCCAGCATTTT	CAWSVRRDQPQHF
TRBJ2-7	.	TRBV27	TRBD1	TGTGCCAGCAGTCTATATAGGACAGGCTTGGCCCCCTACGAGCAGTACTTC	CASSLYRTGLAPYEQYF
TRBJ2-1	.	TRBV14	TRBD1	TGTGCCAGCAGCCATTATCCCGGGACAGGGATTAGCAATGAGCAGTTCTTC	CASSHYPGTGISNEQFF
TRBJ2-1	.	TRBV19	TRBD2	TGTGCCAGTAGTCAACTAGCGGGAGGCGGCAATGAGCAGTTCTTC	CASSQLAGGGNEQFF
TRBJ2-7	once	TRBV6-1	.	TGTGCCAGCAGTGAGGGGGCGCTTAGCTCCTACGAGCAGTACTTC	CASSEGALSSYEQYF
TRBJ2-5	.	TRBV19	TRBD2	TGTGCCAGTAGCAAGGATTTAACCGGGACTAGTGGGGAGACCCAGTACTTC	CASSKDLTGTSGETQYF
TRBJ1-5	few	TRBV7-6	TRBD1	TGTGCCAGCAGCCCGGGACAGGTACCTCAGCCCCAGCATTTT	CASSPGQVPQPQHF
TRBJ1-3	.	TRBV12-5	TRBD1	TGTGCTAGTGGTTTGGGGGCCTATGGGACAGGGGCAAAGGGAAACACCATATATTTT	CASGLGAYGTGAKGNTIYF
TRBJ1-1	.	TRBV7-8	TRBD1	TGTGCCAGCAGCTTAACAGGGGACACTGAAGCTTTCTTT	CASSLTGDTEAFF
TRBJ2-3	.	TRBV4-2	.	TGTGCCAGCAGCCAAGGGGTGAGACTAGAGGTAGATACGCAGTATTTT	CASSQGVRLEVDTQYF
TRBJ2-7	.	TRBV7-9	.	TGTGCCAGCAGCTTAAGCCCCTACGAGCAGTACTTC	CASSLSPYEQYF
TRBJ2-1	.	TRBV10-3	TRBD2	TGTGCCATGCGGGGGAGTAGCTCCTACAATGAGCAGTTCTTC	CAMRGSSSYNEQFF
TRBJ2-7	.	TRBV4-2	TRBD2	TGTGCCAGCAGCCAACCTCCGGGACTAGCGGGAGGTTGGTCAAGAAACGAGCAGTACTTC	CASSQPPGLAGGWSRNEQYF
TRBJ1-4	.	TRBV10-3	.	TGTGCCATCAGTGAGCGGGGGTCTAATGAAAAACTGTTTTTT	CAISERGSNEKLFF
TRBJ1-5	.	TRBV27	.	TGTGCCAGCAGTTTTGGAGGTTATCCGGGTGGTCAGCCCCAGCATTTT	CASSFGGYPGGQPQHF
TRBJ2-7	.	TRBV4-1	.	TGCGCCAGCAGCCAAGATACTACCTACGAGCAGTACTTC	CASSQDTTYEQYF
TRBJ1-2	.	TRBV2	TRBD1	TGTGCCAGCATAGGGACAGCTATCACCTTCCTCTATGGCTACACCTTC	CASIGTAITFLYGYTF